This TCR beta chain was captured in a study of T-cell reconstitution after alpha-beta-depleted transplantation in children. This clonotype was seen a few times. The library targeted TCRbeta and was prepared with unique molecular identifiers. TCRdb independently ran MiXCR on the PCR reads; one entry per CDR3 protein. The sample records approximately 510,000 distinct CDR3 sequences, approximately 16% being singletons. Trimming removed 5 bases from V and 8 bases from J, with 12 bases in between. CDR3 size: 12 residues. This rearrangement joins TRBV12-3 or TRBV12-4 to TRBJ1-2; no clear D. Sequencing was performed on PBMCs from the stem cell graft donor, taken from the stem cell graft. The receptor comes from a human donor who donated a stem cell graft to a child with acute lymphoblastic leukemia. The CDR3 sequence: CASSQEASGYTF. In DNA form, the CDR3 reads TGTGCCAGCAGTCAGGAGGCCTCGGGCTACACCTTC.